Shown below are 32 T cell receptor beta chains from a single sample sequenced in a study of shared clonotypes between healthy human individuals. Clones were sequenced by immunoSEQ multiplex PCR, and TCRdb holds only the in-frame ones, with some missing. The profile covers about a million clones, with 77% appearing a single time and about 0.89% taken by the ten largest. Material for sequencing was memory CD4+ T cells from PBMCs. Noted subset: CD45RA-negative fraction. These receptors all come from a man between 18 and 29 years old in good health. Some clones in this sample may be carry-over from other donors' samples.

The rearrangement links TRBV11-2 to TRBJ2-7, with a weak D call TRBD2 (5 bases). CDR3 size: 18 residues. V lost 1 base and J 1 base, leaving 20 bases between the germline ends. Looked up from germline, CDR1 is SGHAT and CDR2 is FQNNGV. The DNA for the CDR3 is TGTGCCAGCAGCTTAGCCCTGCGTCTGAGGGTTGGATCCTACGAGCAGTACTTC. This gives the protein CASSLALRLRVGSYEQYF.

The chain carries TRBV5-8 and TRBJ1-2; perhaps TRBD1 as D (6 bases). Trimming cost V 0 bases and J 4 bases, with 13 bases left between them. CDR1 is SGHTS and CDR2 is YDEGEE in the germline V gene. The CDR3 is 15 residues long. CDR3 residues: CASSLGAGVPYGYTF. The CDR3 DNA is TGTGCCAGCAGCTTGGGGGCAGGGGTCCCCTATGGCTACACCTTC.

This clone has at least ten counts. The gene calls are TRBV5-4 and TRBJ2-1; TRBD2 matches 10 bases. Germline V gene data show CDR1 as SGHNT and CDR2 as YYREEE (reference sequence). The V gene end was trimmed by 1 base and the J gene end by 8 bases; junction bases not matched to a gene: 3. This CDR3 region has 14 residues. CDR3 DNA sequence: TGTGCCAGCAGCTTGACTAGCGGGACCGATGAGCAGTTCTTC. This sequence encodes CASSLTSGTDEQFF.

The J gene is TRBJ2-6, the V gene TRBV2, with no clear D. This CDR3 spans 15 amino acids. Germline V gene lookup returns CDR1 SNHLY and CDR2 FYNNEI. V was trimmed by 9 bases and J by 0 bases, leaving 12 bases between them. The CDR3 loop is CASRYESSGANVLTF. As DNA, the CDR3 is TGTGCCAGTAGGTATGAGAGCTCTGGGGCCAACGTCCTGACTTTC.

CDR3 protein: CSVEDIGGDRGLFF. CDR3 bases: TGCAGCGTTGAAGATATCGGCGGTGATAGGGGGCTGTTTTTT. V is TRBV29-1 and J is TRBJ1-4; D perhaps matches TRBD1 (6 bases). The length of the CDR3 is 14 residues. The V end was cut by 0 bases, the J end by 14 bases, with 19 bases between. Germline-derived CDR1 and CDR2 are SQVTM and ANQGSEA. The full variable domain, completed using reference TRBV29-1 and TRBJ1-4, is SAVISQKPSRDICQRGTSLTIQCQVDSQVTMMFWYRQQPGQSLTLIATANQGSEATYESGFVIDKFPISRPNLTFSTLTVSNMSPEDSSIYLCSVEDIGGDRGLFFGSGTQLSVL.

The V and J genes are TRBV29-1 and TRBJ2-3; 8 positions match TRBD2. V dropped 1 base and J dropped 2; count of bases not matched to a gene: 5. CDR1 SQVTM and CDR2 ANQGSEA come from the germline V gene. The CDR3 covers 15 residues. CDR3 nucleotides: TGCAGCGTTGAAGCCTTAGCGGGAAACACAGATACGCAGTATTTT. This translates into CSVEALAGNTDTQYF.

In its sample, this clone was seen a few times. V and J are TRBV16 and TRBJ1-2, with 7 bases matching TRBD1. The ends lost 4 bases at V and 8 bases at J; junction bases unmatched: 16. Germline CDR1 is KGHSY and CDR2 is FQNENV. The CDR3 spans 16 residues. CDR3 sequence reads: CASSPPTDRHRRGYTF. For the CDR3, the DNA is TGTGCCAGCAGCCCCCCGACGGACAGGCACAGAAGGGGCTACACCTTC.

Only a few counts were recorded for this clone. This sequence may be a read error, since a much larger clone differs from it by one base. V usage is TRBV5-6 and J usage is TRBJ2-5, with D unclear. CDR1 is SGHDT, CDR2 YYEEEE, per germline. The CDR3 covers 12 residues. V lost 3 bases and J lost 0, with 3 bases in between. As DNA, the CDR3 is TGTGCCAGCAGCTCGTACCAAGAGACCCAGTACTTC. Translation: CASSSYQETQYF.

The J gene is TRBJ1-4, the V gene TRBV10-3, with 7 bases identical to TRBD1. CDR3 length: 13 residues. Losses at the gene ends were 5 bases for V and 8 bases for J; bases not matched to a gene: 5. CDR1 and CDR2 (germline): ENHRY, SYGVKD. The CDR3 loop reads CAISSDRWEKLFF. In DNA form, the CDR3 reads TGTGCCATCAGTTCGGACAGGTGGGAAAAACTGTTTTTT.

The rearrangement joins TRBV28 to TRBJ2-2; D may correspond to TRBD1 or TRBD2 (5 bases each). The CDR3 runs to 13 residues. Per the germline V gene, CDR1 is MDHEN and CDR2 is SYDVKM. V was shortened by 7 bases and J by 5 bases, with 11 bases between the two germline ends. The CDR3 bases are TGTGCCAGCATCCAGGGCGGGACCGGGGAGCTGTTTTTT. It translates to CASIQGGTGELFF.

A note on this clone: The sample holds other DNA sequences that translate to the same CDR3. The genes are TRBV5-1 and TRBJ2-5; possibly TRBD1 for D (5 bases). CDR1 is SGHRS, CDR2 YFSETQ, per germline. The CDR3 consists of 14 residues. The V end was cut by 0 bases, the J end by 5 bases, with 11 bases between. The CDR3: CASSLGTYRETQYF. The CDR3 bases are TGCGCCAGCAGCTTGGGGACCTACAGGGAGACCCAGTACTTC.

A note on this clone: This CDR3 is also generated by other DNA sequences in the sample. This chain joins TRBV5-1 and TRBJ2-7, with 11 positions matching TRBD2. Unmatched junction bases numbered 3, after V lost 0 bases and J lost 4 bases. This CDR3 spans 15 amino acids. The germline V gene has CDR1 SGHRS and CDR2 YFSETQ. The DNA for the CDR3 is TGCGCCAGCAGCTTGGCTCTAGCGGGAGGTTACGAGCAGTACTTC. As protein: CASSLALAGGYEQYF.

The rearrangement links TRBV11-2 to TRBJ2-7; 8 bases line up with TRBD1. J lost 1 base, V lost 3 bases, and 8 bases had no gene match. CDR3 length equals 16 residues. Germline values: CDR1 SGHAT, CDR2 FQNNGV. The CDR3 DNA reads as TGTGCCAGCAGCTTTCCGCCAGGGGGCCTGTCCTACGAGCAGTACTTC. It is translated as CASSFPPGGLSYEQYF.

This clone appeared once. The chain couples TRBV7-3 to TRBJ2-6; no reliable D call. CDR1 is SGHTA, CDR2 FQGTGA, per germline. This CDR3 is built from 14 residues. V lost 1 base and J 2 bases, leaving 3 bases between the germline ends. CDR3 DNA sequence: TGTGCCAGCAGCTTAAATCCTGGGGCCAACGTCCTGACTTTC. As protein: CASSLNPGANVLTF. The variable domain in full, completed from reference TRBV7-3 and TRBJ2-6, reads GAGVSQTPSNKVTEKGKYVELRCDPISGHTALYWYRQSLGQGPEFLIYFQGTGAADDSGLPNDRFFAVRPEGSVSTLKIQRTERGDSAVYLCASSLNPGANVLTFGAGSRLTVL.

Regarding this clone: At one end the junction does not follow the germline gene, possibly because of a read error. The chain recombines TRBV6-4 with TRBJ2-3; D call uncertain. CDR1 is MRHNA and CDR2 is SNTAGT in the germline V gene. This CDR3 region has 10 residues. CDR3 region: CASSPKTCPF. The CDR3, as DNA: TGTGCCAGCAGCCCTAAGACTTGTCCTTTT.

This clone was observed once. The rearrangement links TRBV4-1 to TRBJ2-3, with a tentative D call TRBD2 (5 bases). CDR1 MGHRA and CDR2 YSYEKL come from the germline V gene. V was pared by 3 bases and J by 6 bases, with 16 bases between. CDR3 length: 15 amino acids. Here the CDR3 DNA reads TGCGCCAGCAGCCATGCGGGTTTGAGCGAGGATACGCAGTATTTT. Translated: CASSHAGLSEDTQYF.

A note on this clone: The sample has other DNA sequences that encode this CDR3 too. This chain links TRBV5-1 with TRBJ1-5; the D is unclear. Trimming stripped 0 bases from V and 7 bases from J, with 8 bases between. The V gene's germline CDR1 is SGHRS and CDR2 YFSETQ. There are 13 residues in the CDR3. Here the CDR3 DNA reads TGCGCCAGCAGCTTGGACGGAGGACAGCCCCAGCATTTT. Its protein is CASSLDGGQPQHF.

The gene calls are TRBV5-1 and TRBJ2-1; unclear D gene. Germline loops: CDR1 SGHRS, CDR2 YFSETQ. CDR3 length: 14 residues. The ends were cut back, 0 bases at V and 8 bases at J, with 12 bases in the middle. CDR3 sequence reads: CASSLAPARDEQFF. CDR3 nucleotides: TGCGCCAGCAGCTTGGCCCCCGCCCGTGATGAGCAGTTCTTC.

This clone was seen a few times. CDR3 in amino acids: CASSLEGLADNEQFF. CDR3 coding DNA: TGTGCCAGCAGCTTGGAGGGACTAGCGGACAATGAGCAGTTCTTC. The chain has TRBV5-4 and TRBJ2-1, with TRBD2 matching 11 bases. This CDR3 region has 15 residues. V lost 0 bases to trimming and J lost 5 bases; unmatched junction nucleotides: 1. Germline values: CDR1 SGHNT, CDR2 YYREEE (reference sequence).

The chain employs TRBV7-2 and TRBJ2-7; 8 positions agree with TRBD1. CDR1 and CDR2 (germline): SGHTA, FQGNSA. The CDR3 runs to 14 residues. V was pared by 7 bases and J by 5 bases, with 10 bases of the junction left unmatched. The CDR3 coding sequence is TGTGCCAGCAACCCGGGACAGGTGGTCAACGAGCAGTACTTC. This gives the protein CASNPGQVVNEQYF. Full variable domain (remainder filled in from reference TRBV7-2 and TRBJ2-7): GAGVSQSPSNKVTEKGKDVELRCDPISGHTALYWYRQSLGQGLEFLIYFQGNSAPDKSGLPSDRFSAERTGGSVSTLTIQRTQQEDSAVYLCASNPGQVVNEQYFGPGTRLTVT.

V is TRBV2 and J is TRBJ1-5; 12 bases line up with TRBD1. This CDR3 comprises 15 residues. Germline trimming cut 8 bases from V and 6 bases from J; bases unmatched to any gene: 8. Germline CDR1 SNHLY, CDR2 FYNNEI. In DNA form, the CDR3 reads TGTGCCAGCGGGGGGACAGGGGGCATTGGTCAGCCCCAGCATTTT. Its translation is CASGGTGGIGQPQHF.

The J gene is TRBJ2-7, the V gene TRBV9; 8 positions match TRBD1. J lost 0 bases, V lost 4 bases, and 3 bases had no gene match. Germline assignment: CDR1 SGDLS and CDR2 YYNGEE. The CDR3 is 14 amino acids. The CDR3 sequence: CASSYGQGSYEQYF. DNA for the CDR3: TGTGCCAGCAGCTATGGACAGGGCTCCTACGAGCAGTACTTC.

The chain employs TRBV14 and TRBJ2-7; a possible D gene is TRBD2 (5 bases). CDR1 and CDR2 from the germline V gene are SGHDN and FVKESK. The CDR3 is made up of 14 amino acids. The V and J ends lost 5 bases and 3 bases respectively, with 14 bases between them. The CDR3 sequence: CASSGRVLSYEQYF. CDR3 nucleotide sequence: TGTGCCAGCAGCGGGCGGGTCTTGAGCTACGAGCAGTACTTC.

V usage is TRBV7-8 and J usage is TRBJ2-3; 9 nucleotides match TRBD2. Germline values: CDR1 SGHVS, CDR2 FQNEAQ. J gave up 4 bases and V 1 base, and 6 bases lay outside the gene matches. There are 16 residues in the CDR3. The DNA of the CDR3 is TGTGCCAGCAGCTTAGTCGCGGGAGGGCCCGCAGATACGCAGTATTTT. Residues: CASSLVAGGPADTQYF.

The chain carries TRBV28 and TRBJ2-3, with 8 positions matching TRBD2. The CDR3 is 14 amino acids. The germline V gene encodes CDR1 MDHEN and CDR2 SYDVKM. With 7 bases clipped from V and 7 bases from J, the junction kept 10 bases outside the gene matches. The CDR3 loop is CASTIAGPGNTQYF. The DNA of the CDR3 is TGTGCCAGCACAATAGCGGGGCCGGGAAATACGCAGTATTTT.

The CDR3 sequence: CASSLRGDENEKLFF. CDR3 coding DNA: TGCGCCAGCAGCTTGAGGGGAGACGAGAATGAAAAACTGTTTTTT. This chain joins TRBV5-1 and TRBJ1-4; the D gene is possibly TRBD1 (5 bases). Germline V gene sequence: CDR1 SGHRS, CDR2 YFSETQ. The CDR3 totals 15 residues. V shed 1 base and J shed 5 bases, with 12 bases lying between them.

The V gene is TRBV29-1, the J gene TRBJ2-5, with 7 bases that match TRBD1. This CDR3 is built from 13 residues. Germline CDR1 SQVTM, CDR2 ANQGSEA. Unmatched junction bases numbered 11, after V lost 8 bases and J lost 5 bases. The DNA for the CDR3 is TGCAGCACAACCGGACAGGCCGGCGAGACCCAGTACTTC. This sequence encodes CSTTGQAGETQYF.

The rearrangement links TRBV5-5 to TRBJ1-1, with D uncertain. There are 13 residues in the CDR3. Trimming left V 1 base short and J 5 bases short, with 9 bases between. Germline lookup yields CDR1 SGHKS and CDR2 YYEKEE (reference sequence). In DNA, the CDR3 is TGTGCCAGCAGCTTGAACACGGGGACTGAAGCTTTCTTT. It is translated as CASSLNTGTEAFF.

The CDR3 is CASSLVRDRSNQPQHF. CDR3 bases: TGTGCCAGCAGCTTAGTCCGGGACAGAAGCAATCAGCCCCAGCATTTT. The J gene is TRBJ1-5, the V gene TRBV7-2; 7 bases agree with TRBD1. J was trimmed by 1 base and V by 1 base; bases with no gene match: 4. The CDR3 spans 16 residues. CDR1 and CDR2 (germline): SGHTA, FQGNSA.

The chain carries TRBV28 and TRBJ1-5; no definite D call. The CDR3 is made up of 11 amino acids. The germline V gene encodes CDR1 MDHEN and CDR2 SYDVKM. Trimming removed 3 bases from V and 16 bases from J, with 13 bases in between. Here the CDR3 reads CASSLSRLRHF. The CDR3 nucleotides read TGTGCCAGCAGTTTGAGCAGGCTGAGACATTTT. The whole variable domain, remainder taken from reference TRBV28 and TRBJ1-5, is DVKVTQSSRYLVKRTGEKVFLECVQDMDHENMFWYRQDPGLGLRLIYFSYDVKMKEKGDIPEGYSVSREKKERFSLILESASTNQTSMYLCASSLSRLRHFGDGTRLSIL.

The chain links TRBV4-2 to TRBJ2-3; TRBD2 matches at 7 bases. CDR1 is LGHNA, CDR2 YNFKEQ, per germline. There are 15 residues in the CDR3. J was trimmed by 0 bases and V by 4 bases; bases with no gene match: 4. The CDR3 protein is CASSLGGSSTDTQYF. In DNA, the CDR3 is TGTGCCAGCAGCCTCGGGGGGTCTAGCACAGATACGCAGTATTTT.

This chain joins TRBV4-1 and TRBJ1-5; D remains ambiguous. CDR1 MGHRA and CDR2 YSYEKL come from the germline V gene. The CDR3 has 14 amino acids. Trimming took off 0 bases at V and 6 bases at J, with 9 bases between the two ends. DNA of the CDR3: TGCGCCAGCAGCCAAGAACAAAATTTTCAGCCCCAGCATTTT. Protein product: CASSQEQNFQPQHF.